Below are 11 T cell receptor beta chains sequenced from a single sample in a study of T cell responses to AZD1222 COVID-19 vaccine. Sequencing was performed with immunoSEQ multiplex PCR; in TCRdb, only in-frame clones are kept and a portion is missing. This table holds roughly 190,000 clones, about 89% found once. The input for sequencing was peripheral blood, taken 28 days after the second AZD1222 dose. These receptors were obtained from an adult who received the AZD1222 COVID-19 vaccine.

V is TRBV18 and J is TRBJ2-7; 7 bases fit TRBD1. V lost 1 base and J lost 1; bases outside the gene matches: 19. The CDR3 is 20 residues long. From germline, CDR1 is KGHSH and CDR2 LQKENI. The CDR3 nucleotides read TGTGCCAGCTCACCACTCGGGACGGGAAAACAGGGGTCCTTGTCCTACGAGCAGTACTTC. Translated, it gives CASSPLGTGKQGSLSYEQYF.

The V and J genes are TRBV6-5 and TRBJ1-2; 8 bases fit TRBD1. CDR1 and CDR2 (germline): MNHEY, SVGAGI. The J segment lost 5 bases and the V segment lost 0 bases, leaving 5 bases of the junction unmatched. The CDR3 contains 15 residues. CDR3 coding DNA: TGTGCCAGCAGTTACTCCGACAGGGGACCTTATGGCTACACCTTC. Encoded protein: CASSYSDRGPYGYTF.

This chain joins TRBV5-1 and TRBJ2-1; 13 nucleotides match TRBD2. From germline, CDR1 is SGHRS and CDR2 YFSETQ. The CDR3 is 14 amino acids. The J segment lost 9 bases and the V segment lost 3 bases, leaving 3 bases of the junction unmatched. CDR3: CASSWGLAGFEQFF. In nucleotides, the CDR3 is TGCGCCAGCAGCTGGGGACTAGCGGGATTTGAGCAGTTCTTC.

The rearrangement links TRBV7-2 to TRBJ2-3; D uncertain. Trimming cost V 5 bases and J 2 bases, with 17 bases left between them. The CDR3 extends over 16 amino acids. CDR1 is SGHTA and CDR2 is FQGNSA in the germline V gene. The CDR3 loop reads CASSVRRVEITDTQYF. The DNA for the CDR3 is TGTGCCAGCAGCGTACGACGAGTAGAGATCACAGATACGCAGTATTTT.

V usage is TRBV4-1 and J usage is TRBJ1-4, with 8 bases fitting TRBD1. Per germline, CDR1 MGHRA and CDR2 YSYEKL. The ends lost 5 bases at V and 5 bases at J; junction bases unmatched: 7. This CDR3 has 15 amino acids. The DNA for the CDR3 is TGCGCCAGCAGCAAGCAGACAGGGGTAAATGAAAAACTGTTTTTT. It yields the protein CASSKQTGVNEKLFF.

The gene calls are TRBV1 and TRBJ1-5. TRBV1 is marked as a pseudogene. The CDR3 spans 19 residues. CDR3 residues: CTSSQDLGSRKGRNQPQHF. CDR3 bases: TGCACCAGCAGCCAAGATCTCGGGAGCCGAAAGGGTAGAAATCAGCCCCAGCATTTT.

The chain is built from TRBV7-9 and TRBJ2-1; D may be TRBD2 (6 bases). The CDR3 consists of 13 residues. V lost 7 bases and J 6 bases, leaving 13 bases between the germline ends. Germline lookup yields CDR1 SEHNR and CDR2 FQNEAQ (reference sequence). CDR3 protein: CASTRGVTNEQFF. The DNA for the CDR3 is TGTGCCAGCACCCGCGGGGTCACCAATGAGCAGTTCTTC.

The CDR3 nucleotides are TGTGCCAGCAACCGGGAGTTCCTGAACACCGGGGAGCTGTTTTTT. It encodes CASNREFLNTGELFF. The genes are TRBV6-5 and TRBJ2-2; D possibly corresponds to TRBD2 (6 bases). Germline V gives CDR1 MNHEY, CDR2 SVGAGI. This CDR3 has 15 residues. V lost 7 bases and J 1 base, leaving 13 bases between the germline ends.

There are a few counts of this clone. In nucleotides, the CDR3 is TGTGCCAGCAGCTTAGTCGAGGTTCGGAACACTGAAGCTTTCTTT. Its translation: CASSLVEVRNTEAFF. The chain recombines TRBV11-2 with TRBJ1-1; no firm D call. CDR1 and CDR2 (germline): SGHAT, FQNNGV. Trimming removed 1 base at V and 1 base at J, with 10 bases between. This CDR3 has 15 amino acids.

J is TRBJ2-7 and V is TRBV27, with no clear D. Germline V lookup: CDR1 MNHEY, CDR2 SMNVEV (reference sequence). The CDR3 covers 13 residues. The V end was cut by 3 bases, the J end by 3 bases, with 9 bases between. The CDR3 region is CASSFQVDYEQYF. The CDR3 nucleotides are TGTGCCAGCAGTTTCCAGGTTGACTACGAGCAGTACTTC.

The chain employs TRBV2 and TRBJ1-6; D ambiguous. The CDR3 is 14 amino acids. CDR1 is SNHLY and CDR2 is FYNNEI in the germline V gene. Trimming stripped 6 bases from V and 6 bases from J, with 12 bases between. CDR3 loop: CASSEQLGNSPLHF. The CDR3 bases are TGTGCCAGCAGCGAACAGCTGGGTAATTCACCCCTCCACTTT.